The 9 T cell receptor beta chains presented below share a single source sample, sequenced in a study of cytomegalovirus exposure and HLA in healthy donors. Amplification used 60 Vbeta primers and 13 Jbeta primers. Data came from immunoSEQ multiplex PCR; TCRdb stores just in-frame clones and leaves some out. Of tens of thousands of clones in the sample, 75% to 85% were seen once. The sample comprised PBMCs. The receptors stem from a woman between 35 and 50 years old in good health and CMV-seropositive.

J is TRBJ2-7 and V is TRBV19; 8 nucleotides line up with TRBD1. The germline V gene encodes CDR1 LNHDA and CDR2 SQIVND (reference sequence). This CDR3 contains 15 residues. The J segment lost 0 bases and the V segment lost 4 bases, leaving 5 bases of the junction unmatched. The CDR3 spells CASSNQGAASYEQYF. The CDR3 region has the DNA TGTGCCAGTAGTAACCAGGGGGCGGCCTCCTACGAGCAGTACTTC.

The rearrangement joins TRBV9 to TRBJ2-3, with 11 bases identical to TRBD2. This CDR3 region has 16 residues. Germline V gene data show CDR1 as SGDLS and CDR2 as YYNGEE. J was trimmed by 1 base and V by 4 bases; bases with no gene match: 5. The CDR3 is CASSLEGLAGTDTQYF. CDR3 nucleotide sequence: TGTGCCAGCAGCTTAGAGGGACTAGCGGGCACAGATACGCAGTATTTT.

The chain employs TRBV7-3 and TRBJ2-2, with a weak D call TRBD2 (7 bases). V lost 5 bases and J 2 bases, leaving 12 bases between the germline ends. The CDR3 is made up of 15 amino acids. Germline V lookup: CDR1 SGHTA, CDR2 FQGTGA. CDR3 sequence (DNA): TGTGCCAGCAGCCCCGGGGGGCGCAACACCGGGGAGCTGTTTTTT. Its protein product is CASSPGGRNTGELFF.

The chain is built from TRBV4-3 and TRBJ1-3, with D tentatively TRBD1 (6 bases). Per germline, CDR1 LGHNA and CDR2 YSLEER. Trimming took 6 bases from V and 0 from J, leaving 12 bases between them. This CDR3 comprises 15 residues. The CDR3 DNA follows: TGCGCCAGCAGTCCTTCGACAGGCTCTGGAAACACCATATATTTT. Amino acid sequence: CASSPSTGSGNTIYF.

The chain joins TRBV5-6 to TRBJ1-5; D may be TRBD1 (5 bases). The CDR3 has 16 amino acids. Trimming removed 2 bases at V and 4 bases at J, with 16 bases between. Germline loops: CDR1 SGHDT, CDR2 YYEEEE. In nucleotides, the CDR3 is TGTGCCAGCAGCTTTCAGGGCCCTAATCGAAATCAGCCCCAGCATTTT. Its protein product is CASSFQGPNRNQPQHF.

This sequence joins TRBV29-1 and TRBJ1-1; tentative D call: TRBD1 (6 bases). The CDR3 is made up of 12 amino acids. V lost 4 bases, J lost 5 bases, and 11 bases lay in between. Germline V gene data show CDR1 as SQVTM and CDR2 as ANQGSEA. The CDR3 protein is CSVVQGDTEAFF. The CDR3 DNA is TGCAGCGTTGTACAGGGAGATACTGAAGCTTTCTTT. Full variable domain (remainder filled in from reference TRBV29-1 and TRBJ1-1): SAVISQKPSRDICQRGTSLTIQCQVDSQVTMMFWYRQQPGQSLTLIATANQGSEATYESGFVIDKFPISRPNLTFSTLTVSNMSPEDSSIYLCSVVQGDTEAFFGQGTRLTVV.

V usage is TRBV15 and J usage is TRBJ2-7; no definite D call. Trimming left V 0 bases short and J 5 bases short, with 8 bases between. The V gene's germline CDR1 is LNHNV and CDR2 YYDKDF (reference sequence). The CDR3 has 13 amino acids. Written as DNA, the CDR3 is TGTGCCACCAGCAGAGATACCCAGGACGAGCAGTACTTC. Protein: CATSRDTQDEQYF.

This clone was counted a single time. The chain employs TRBV4-3 and TRBJ1-1; D unresolved. From germline, CDR1 is LGHNA and CDR2 YSLEER. CDR3 size: 14 residues. V lost 1 base and J lost 1, with 7 bases in between. The CDR3 reads CASSQGLANTEAFF. The CDR3 DNA follows: TGCGCCAGCAGCCAAGGGTTAGCGAACACTGAAGCTTTCTTT.

J is TRBJ1-4 and V is TRBV18, with a weak D call TRBD1 (5 bases). Germline CDR1 KGHSH, CDR2 LQKENI. Trimming removed 2 bases from V and 10 bases from J, with 20 bases in between. The CDR3 has 16 residues. CDR3 in DNA: TGTGCCAGCTCACCAGACCTCGGCGGAAAAAGGGGAAAACTGTTTTTT. Its translation: CASSPDLGGKRGKLFF.